This entry describes one T cell receptor (beta chain). The antigen is not known. A much larger clone differs from this one at a single base, so this may be a read error. Per germline, CDR1 SGDLS and CDR2 YYNGEE. The CDR3 is 14 residues long. This entry belongs to a study of CD8+CD57+ T cells in acquired aplastic anemia. Across the whole study: The average for DNA from sorted CD4+ and CD8+ cells was roughly 3 ug.

Researchers used genomic DNA as the template to profile TCR beta VDJ and CDR3. Each CDR3 protein gets one entry after TCRdb re-called the reads with MiXCR. Of 450,000 to 550,000 distinct CDR3 sequences in the sample, around 32% are singletons; the top ten hold approximately 0.82%. Selection for sequencing was limited to patients who had shown CD8+CD57+ cell expansion by flow cytometry. Blood samples were obtained from patients who had received no prior therapy. Notes on the study in general: Researchers report that some 31 CD8+ CDR3 sequences appeared in both patients and controls.

The chain couples TRBV9 to TRBJ1-1, with 9 bases aligning to TRBD1. Sequencing used sorted CD4+, CD8+, or CD8+CD57+ T cells (not recorded which) from PBMCs. This TCR was recovered from a human donor with aplastic anemia. The CDR3: CASSLTQGATETFF. CDR3 nucleotides: TGTGCCAGCAGCTTGACACAGGGGGCGACTGAAACTTTCTTT.